This T cell receptor (beta chain) derives from a study of T cells in Graves' hyperthyroidism and ophthalmopathy. Study at large: Peripheral blood was acquired at first diagnosis, ahead of any therapy whatsoever.

In this sample, this clonotype turned up many times. Stability of Graves' hyperthyroidism was defined as absent ophthalmopathy progression within 18 months. Patients with uncontrolled infections, other autoimmune diseases, pregnancy or lactation were excluded. The diagnoses drew upon clinical symptoms, serum thyroxine and TRAb, thyroid ultrasound and orbital computed tomography. The V and J ends lost 5 bases and 0 bases respectively, with 8 bases between them. The length of the CDR3 is 14 residues. Germline assignment: CDR1 SNHLY and CDR2 FYNNEI. What was amplified from RNA transcripts were TCR beta CDR3 regions. RT-PCR in the first round (using the HTBI primer set) targeted the TCR CDR3. TCRdb independently ran MiXCR on the multiplex PCR reads; one entry per CDR3 protein. The table lists roughly 180,000 distinct CDR3 sequences, over 15% of them singletons, with roughly 30% in the top ten.

Sequenced: blood. The clonotype originates from a woman aged 50 to 60 with Graves' hyperthyroidism. This chain uses TRBV2 with TRBJ1-5; D remains ambiguous. CDR3 region: CASSHPYSNQPQHF. The CDR3 DNA follows: TGTGCCAGCAGTCACCCTTATAGCAATCAGCCCCAGCATTTT.